This entry lists 27 T cell receptor beta chains sequenced from one sample in a study of CD8 T cells in ankylosing spondylitis. General study results and limits: One TCR beta motif, made up of under ten highly homologous variants, appeared characteristic of ankylosing spondylitis blood.

From the 5' RACE reads, TCRdb called clonotypes with MiXCR, one entry per CDR3 protein. Here the sample spans some 330,000 distinct CDR3 sequences, roughly 8% being singletons. Their target antigens are unknown. What was sequenced was blood, either unsorted or a sorted T cell fraction (not recorded which). Source of these receptors: a male donor with ankylosing spondylitis.

This clonotype came up a few times. V and J are TRBV12-3 or TRBV12-4 and TRBJ2-2; D might be TRBD2 (5 bases). V was pared by 2 bases and J by 0 bases, with 10 bases between. The CDR3 is made up of 16 amino acids. The CDR3, as DNA: TGTGCCAGCAGTTTAACTGGGCGGGCGAACACCGGGGAGCTGTTTTTT. As protein: CASSLTGRANTGELFF.

The chain uses TRBV20-1 and TRBJ2-3, with a tentative D call TRBD2 (6 bases). The V gene's germline CDR1 is DFQATT and CDR2 SNEGSKA (reference sequence). Trimming took off 8 bases at V and 0 bases at J, with 12 bases between the two ends. This CDR3 has 13 amino acids. CDR3 nucleotide sequence: TGCAGTACGCGGGACTTCAGCACAGATACGCAGTATTTT. This codes for CSTRDFSTDTQYF.

This clonotype was detected a few times. The V call is TRBV9, the J call TRBJ2-6; perhaps D is TRBD1 or TRBD2 (5 bases each). CDR3 size: 18 residues. Germline lookup yields CDR1 SGDLS and CDR2 YYNGEE. The V end was cut by 1 base, the J end by 7 bases, with 21 bases between. CDR3 DNA sequence: TGTGCCAGCAGCGTACGACGGGACGGCGGAAATTTAGCCAACGTCCTGACTTTC. This codes for CASSVRRDGGNLANVLTF.

The chain employs TRBV29-1 and TRBJ2-7, with 8 bases fitting TRBD1. This CDR3 comprises 13 residues. The J segment lost 5 bases and the V segment lost 6 bases, leaving 9 bases of the junction unmatched. Germline V gene lookup returns CDR1 SQVTM and CDR2 ANQGSEA. CDR3: CSVPGTGGHEQYF. CDR3 nucleotide sequence: TGCAGCGTCCCCGGGACAGGAGGCCACGAGCAGTACTTC.

At least ten counts were recorded for this clonotype. The rearrangement links TRBV5-1 to TRBJ2-1; 9 bases agree with TRBD2. The CDR3 has 17 residues. The J segment lost 2 bases and the V segment lost 2 bases, leaving 8 bases of the junction unmatched. Germline V CDR1 and CDR2: SGHRS, YFSETQ. In nucleotides, the CDR3 is TGCGCCAGCAGCTTTTTCGCTAGCGGGACTCCCTACAATGAGCAGTTCTTC. Its translation: CASSFFASGTPYNEQFF.

This clonotype was found a few times. The genes are TRBV4-1 and TRBJ1-2; TRBD1 is a possible D gene (5 bases). Trimming removed 7 bases at V and 8 bases at J, with 17 bases between. This CDR3 has 13 amino acids. The V gene's germline CDR1 is MGHRA and CDR2 YSYEKL. The CDR3 sequence: CASNTPGRGGYTF. CDR3 bases: TGCGCCAGCAATACCCCAGGGCGAGGAGGCTACACCTTC.

CDR3 loop: CASSYRSGPREQFF. The CDR3 DNA follows: TGTGCCAGCAGTTACAGGAGCGGTCCCCGTGAGCAGTTCTTC. The V and J genes are TRBV6-2 or TRBV6-3 and TRBJ2-1, with D maybe TRBD2 (5 bases). Germline CDR1 reads MNHEY; CDR2 reads SVGEGT. The CDR3 consists of 14 residues. The V gene lost 2 bases and the J gene lost 9 bases, with 14 bases spanning the gap.

This chain links TRBV7-9 with TRBJ2-5; no reliable D call. The CDR3 contains 16 residues. V was trimmed by 0 bases and J by 5 bases, leaving 16 bases between them. CDR1 and CDR2 from the germline V gene are SEHNR and FQNEAQ (reference sequence). The CDR3 DNA sequence: TGTGCCAGCAGCTTAGCACGTACACCTGATGGGGAGACCCAGTACTTC. Its translation is CASSLARTPDGETQYF.

This rearrangement joins TRBV5-6 to TRBJ2-7; 11 nucleotides agree with TRBD2. Germline trimming cut 4 bases from V and 2 bases from J; bases unmatched to any gene: 8. Germline V gene lookup returns CDR1 SGHDT and CDR2 YYEEEE. The CDR3 has 16 amino acids. As DNA, the CDR3 is TGTGCCAGCAGCATAATCCCGGGACTAGCGGCCTACGAGCAGTACTTC. This encodes CASSIIPGLAAYEQYF.

This rearrangement joins TRBV6-2 or TRBV6-3 to TRBJ2-1, with 7 bases identical to TRBD1. Germline V CDR1 and CDR2: MNHEY, SVGEGT. V was clipped by 4 bases and J by 2 bases; unmatched bases: 8. There are 16 residues in the CDR3. This chain's CDR3 is CASSFFTGAPYNEQFF. The CDR3 DNA is TGTGCCAGCAGTTTTTTTACAGGGGCCCCCTACAATGAGCAGTTCTTC.

A few counts support this clonotype. This CDR3 reads CASSPVWGDEQFF. In DNA, the CDR3 is TGTGCCAGCTCACCAGTGTGGGGCGATGAGCAGTTCTTC. The J gene is TRBJ2-1, the V gene TRBV18, with D possibly matching TRBD1 (5 bases). From germline, CDR1 is KGHSH and CDR2 LQKENI. The ends were cut back, 2 bases at V and 8 bases at J, with 10 bases in the middle. This CDR3 is 13 amino acids long. Full variable domain (rest looked up from reference TRBV18 and TRBJ2-1): NAGVMQNPRHLVRRRGQEARLRCSPMKGHSHVYWYRQLPEEGLKFMVYLQKENIIDESGMPKERFSAEFPKEGPSILRIQQVVRGDSAAYFCASSPVWGDEQFFGPGTRLTVL.

This clonotype came up a few times. The chain combines TRBV7-3 with TRBJ2-2; a possible D gene is TRBD2 (6 bases). CDR3 length: 17 amino acids. The V gene's germline CDR1 is SGHTA and CDR2 FQGTGA. V lost 5 bases to trimming and J lost 2 bases, with 18 bases between them. The CDR3 loop reads CASSAASSAANTGELFF. DNA for the CDR3: TGTGCCAGCAGCGCCGCGTCTAGCGCAGCTAACACCGGGGAGCTGTTTTTT.

The rearrangement links TRBV28 to TRBJ2-5; a weak D match, TRBD1 (5 bases). This CDR3 has 12 residues. V was shortened by 4 bases and J by 7 bases, with 10 bases between the two germline ends. Germline lookup yields CDR1 MDHEN and CDR2 SYDVKM. CDR3 sequence: CASSSTAWTQYF. CDR3 coding DNA: TGTGCCAGCAGTTCGACAGCTTGGACCCAGTACTTC.

This clonotype was seen only a few times. The chain recombines TRBV7-9 with TRBJ2-3; 7 nucleotides match TRBD1. The germline V gene has CDR1 SEHNR and CDR2 FQNEAQ (reference sequence). The CDR3 length is 14 residues. Trimming cost V 7 bases and J 0 bases; bases outside gene matches: 4. The CDR3 reads CASTSGGSTDTQYF. Written as DNA, the CDR3 is TGTGCCAGCACGTCAGGGGGTAGCACAGATACGCAGTATTTT.

The chain joins TRBV21-1 to TRBJ1-1; TRBD1, the D gene given by the table, was not confirmed from the DNA. TRBV21-1 constitutes a pseudogene. The CDR3 contains 15 residues. The CDR3 reads CASSPIRTGWTEAFF. The CDR3 DNA reads as TGTGCCAGCAGCCCTATTCGGACAGGGTGGACTGAAGCTTTCTTT.

This clonotype has more than one count but fewer than ten. The chain has TRBV20-1 and TRBJ2-3; TRBD2 matches at 13 bases. J lost 3 bases, V lost 0 bases, and 9 bases had no gene match. CDR1 is DFQATT and CDR2 is SNEGSKA in the germline V gene (reference sequence). The length of the CDR3 is 18 residues. The CDR3 here is CSARDPGLAGVFTDTQYF. Written as DNA, the CDR3 is TGCAGTGCTAGAGACCCCGGACTAGCGGGAGTTTTTACAGATACGCAGTATTTT.

This clonotype was seen repeatedly, ten times or more. The chain's CDR3 is CASSFYRGQNEQFF. CDR3 DNA sequence: TGCGCCAGCAGCTTTTACAGGGGGCAAAATGAGCAGTTCTTC. This chain connects TRBV5-1 to TRBJ2-1; 9 bases are shared with TRBD1. Trimming took 2 bases from V and 7 from J; bases not matched to a gene: 4. Germline V gene lookup returns CDR1 SGHRS and CDR2 YFSETQ. This CDR3 has 14 residues.

This clonotype was seen ten or more times. V is TRBV7-9 and J is TRBJ1-1; D is undetermined. Per germline, CDR1 SEHNR and CDR2 FQNEAQ (reference sequence). V shed 3 bases and J shed 1 base, with 12 bases lying between them. The CDR3 has 15 amino acids. CDR3 loop: CASSFSPQQNTEAFF. The CDR3 DNA reads as TGTGCCAGCAGCTTCTCCCCCCAGCAGAACACTGAAGCTTTCTTT.

This clonotype has just a few counts. The chain links TRBV28 to TRBJ1-3; 8 bases match TRBD1. The CDR3 is 17 amino acids. Germline assignment: CDR1 MDHEN and CDR2 SYDVKM. J gave up 3 bases and V 6 bases, and 13 bases lay outside the gene matches. Written as DNA, the CDR3 is TGTGCCAGCAGCCCCCCTAAACAGGGGGTACTTGGAAACACCATATATTTT. Residues: CASSPPKQGVLGNTIYF.

The chain employs TRBV11-3 and TRBJ2-2; D possibly corresponds to TRBD1 (5 bases). With 0 bases removed from V and 7 bases from J, the gap between germline ends came to 12 bases. The germline V gene encodes CDR1 SGHNT and CDR2 YENEEA. CDR3 length: 15 residues. The CDR3 spells CASSLDSGWIGELFF. As DNA, the CDR3 is TGTGCCAGCAGCTTAGATTCAGGGTGGATCGGGGAGCTGTTTTTT.

The V gene is TRBV6-1, the J gene TRBJ1-4; maybe TRBD1 (5 bases). Germline values: CDR1 MNHNS, CDR2 SASEGT. With 8 bases removed from V and 5 bases from J, the gap between germline ends came to 15 bases. CDR3 length: 14 amino acids. The CDR3 DNA reads TGTGCCAGCGGGAGGGGCGACTCGAATGAAAAACTGTTTTTT. Its translation is CASGRGDSNEKLFF.

There are many counts of this clonotype. J is TRBJ2-7 and V is TRBV12-3 or TRBV12-4; D not certain. This CDR3 is built from 13 residues. V shed 3 bases and J shed 1 base, with 7 bases lying between them. CDR3 residues: CASSFGRSYEQYF. The DNA of the CDR3 is TGTGCCAGCAGTTTCGGACGATCCTACGAGCAGTACTTC.

The chain recombines TRBV24-1 with TRBJ2-7; D possibly corresponds to TRBD2 (6 bases). V lost 6 bases to trimming and J lost 2 bases, with 16 bases between them. From germline, CDR1 is KGHDR and CDR2 SFDVKD. CDR3 length equals 15 residues. CDR3 region: CATSSGTSGPYEQYF. The CDR3 DNA reads as TGTGCCACCAGTTCCGGGACTTCTGGTCCCTACGAGCAGTACTTC.

This clonotype was counted a few times. The V gene is TRBV2, the J gene TRBJ2-2, with 8 bases fitting TRBD2. CDR3 size: 16 residues. V was pared by 4 bases and J by 1 base, with 5 bases of the junction left unmatched. In germline, CDR1 is SNHLY, CDR2 FYNNEI. CDR3 region: CASSVYAGGNTGELFF. CDR3 DNA: TGTGCCAGCAGTGTTTACGCGGGAGGGAACACCGGGGAGCTGTTTTTT.

This clonotype was recorded at least ten times. The chain combines TRBV20-1 with TRBJ1-6, with TRBD1 as a possible D gene (6 bases). CDR1 and CDR2 from the germline V gene are DFQATT and SNEGSKA (reference sequence). The V gene lost 2 bases and the J gene lost 7 bases, with 18 bases spanning the gap. This CDR3 has 16 amino acids. CDR3 nucleotides: TGCAGTGCTAGATCGAAGCAGGGGTTCGTGAATTCACCCCTCCACTTT. Encoded protein: CSARSKQGFVNSPLHF.

This clonotype was detected a few times. Relative to the germline gene, one junction end is altered; a read error may explain this. The chain has TRBV7-7 and TRBJ2-1; D gene unclear. Germline V gene lookup returns CDR1 SSHAT and CDR2 FNYEAQ (reference sequence). The CDR3 length is 13 residues. The CDR3 region is CASSLTDYNEQFF. The CDR3 coding sequence is TGTGCTAGCAGCTTAACCGATTACAATGAGCAGTTCTTC.

This rearrangement joins TRBV19 to TRBJ2-3; 12 bases map to TRBD2. CDR1 and CDR2 (germline): LNHDA, SQIVND (reference sequence). The CDR3 contains 16 residues. V gave up 9 bases and J gave up 4 bases; unmatched junction bases: 11. CDR3 sequence: CASNAILAGGPDTQYF. The DNA of the CDR3 is TGTGCCAGCAACGCTATACTAGCGGGAGGACCAGATACGCAGTATTTT. Full variable domain (missing parts from reference TRBV19 and TRBJ2-3): DGGITQSPKYLFRKEGQNVTLSCEQNLNHDAMYWYRQDPGQGLRLIYYSQIVNDFQKGDIAEGYSVSREKKESFPLTVTSAQKNPTAFYLCASNAILAGGPDTQYFGPGTRLTVL.